This TCR beta chain appears in the sequencing data of a study of T cells in Graves' hyperthyroidism and ophthalmopathy. General study points: The model's output predicted ophthalmopathy at a median of 6.5 months prior to onset. Also found in blood were most expanded thyroid clonotypes above 0.001.

RNA transcripts yielded amplified TCR beta CDR3 regions. HTBI primers were used for first-round RT-PCR of the TCR CDR3. MiXCR was run by TCRdb on the multiplex PCR reads, yielding one entry per CDR3 protein. This table holds roughly 500,000 distinct CDR3 sequences, approximately 49% found once. On this clonotype itself: The antigen remains undetermined.

The CDR3 extends over 13 amino acids. Germline lookup yields CDR1 DFQATT and CDR2 SNEGSKA (reference sequence). V lost 5 bases and J 5 bases, leaving 16 bases between the germline ends. Reasons for excluding patients were uncontrolled infection, other autoimmune disease, pregnancy or lactation. The gene calls are TRBV20-1 and TRBJ2-7, with D perhaps TRBD2 (5 bases). The TCR originated in an adult woman with Graves' disease, either hyperthyroidism or ophthalmopathy (not recorded which). Input material: peripheral blood or thyroid tissue (not recorded which). Here the CDR3 DNA reads TGCAGTGCTTTAGCGTTCCGACGGCACGAGCAGTACTTC. It codes for CSALAFRRHEQYF.